One sample yielded the 19 T cell receptor beta chains listed below, sequenced in a study of CD8 T cells in ankylosing spondylitis. Study-wide findings and caveats: A TCR beta motif of about eight highly homologous variants seemed to mark ankylosing spondylitis blood.

Their target antigens are unknown. MiXCR, run by TCRdb on the 5' RACE reads, gives a single entry per CDR3 protein. The repertoire consists of 750,000 to 850,000 distinct CDR3 sequences, with roughly 10% occurring once and the leading ten covering under 0.6%. Sequenced sample: blood, either unsorted or a sorted T cell fraction (not recorded which). The receptors here all came from a male donor with ankylosing spondylitis.

There are a few counts of this clonotype. This chain connects TRBV20-1 to TRBJ2-3; 7 nucleotides agree with TRBD2. CDR3 length equals 16 residues. Looked up from germline, CDR1 is DFQATT and CDR2 is SNEGSKA (reference sequence). The V gene end was trimmed by 7 bases and the J gene end by 2 bases; junction bases not matched to a gene: 15. The CDR3 sequence: CSVGRTRSGDTDTQYF. The CDR3 region has the DNA TGCAGTGTAGGTCGTACGAGGAGCGGGGACACAGATACGCAGTATTTT.

The chain is built from TRBV7-9 and TRBJ2-7; D is uncertain. Per the germline V gene, CDR1 is SEHNR and CDR2 is FQNEAQ (reference sequence). V lost 1 base and J lost 2, with 9 bases in between. The CDR3 length is 14 residues. This CDR3 is CASSLERMAYEQYF. The CDR3 DNA is TGTGCCAGCAGCTTAGAAAGGATGGCCTACGAGCAGTACTTC.

Ten or more counts support this clonotype. The V call is TRBV29-1, the J call TRBJ2-1; 9 bases are a match to TRBD1. Germline CDR1 reads SQVTM; CDR2 reads ANQGSEA. Unmatched junction bases numbered 5, after V lost 2 bases and J lost 3 bases. The CDR3 totals 15 residues. CDR3 in amino acids: CSVERRTGDYNEQFF. DNA of the CDR3: TGCAGCGTTGAACGGCGGACAGGGGACTACAATGAGCAGTTCTTC.

The chain links TRBV12-3 or TRBV12-4 to TRBJ1-1; D possibly corresponds to TRBD1 (5 bases). This CDR3 is 14 amino acids long. The V end lost 2 bases, the J end lost 5 bases, and 12 bases lay between the germline ends. This chain's CDR3 is CASSLSGVWTEAFF. The CDR3 region has the DNA TGTGCCAGCAGTTTATCGGGGGTGTGGACTGAAGCTTTCTTT.

V and J are TRBV5-1 and TRBJ2-7, with 7 bases fitting TRBD1. CDR1 is SGHRS, CDR2 YFSETQ, per germline. The V gene end was trimmed by 0 bases and the J gene end by 2 bases; junction bases not matched to a gene: 5. CDR3 size: 15 residues. CDR3 in amino acids: CASSLAGQIPYEQYF. The CDR3 nucleotides read TGCGCCAGCAGCTTGGCGGGACAGATTCCCTACGAGCAGTACTTC.

The chain carries TRBV9 and TRBJ2-7; the match to TRBD2 covers 9 bases. Germline CDR1 and CDR2: SGDLS and YYNGEE. The V gene end was trimmed by 4 bases and the J gene end by 3 bases; junction bases not matched to a gene: 14. The CDR3 extends over 17 amino acids. CDR3 sequence: CASSFGASTSGLYEQYF. Here the CDR3 DNA reads TGTGCCAGCAGCTTTGGGGCGTCGACTAGCGGTCTCTACGAGCAGTACTTC.

This clonotype was counted between two and nine times. The chain carries TRBV12-3 or TRBV12-4 and TRBJ1-1; weak D call: TRBD1 (6 bases). The CDR3 is 14 amino acids. V was cut by 0 bases and J by 5 bases, with 10 bases left in between. CDR3 loop: CASSLAEGGTEAFF. CDR3 nucleotides: TGTGCCAGCAGTTTAGCAGAAGGGGGGACTGAAGCTTTCTTT.

This clonotype has just a few counts. The chain is built from TRBV4-3 and TRBJ1-3, with 10 nucleotides matching TRBD1. V was clipped by 3 bases and J by 8 bases; unmatched bases: 1. Germline-derived CDR1 and CDR2 are LGHNA and YSLEER. The CDR3 is made up of 13 amino acids. The CDR3 region has the DNA TGCGCCAGCAGCCAGGGGACAGGGGACACCATATATTTT. Its translation is CASSQGTGDTIYF.

This clonotype occurred a few times. The V call is TRBV5-1, the J call TRBJ2-3, with a possible D match to TRBD1 (5 bases). Trimming removed 4 bases at V and 0 bases at J, with 15 bases between. This CDR3 has 16 residues. CDR1 and CDR2 from the germline V gene are SGHRS and YFSETQ. Written as DNA, the CDR3 is TGCGCCAGCAGCCGATACAGGAGTACTAGCACAGATACGCAGTATTTT. Its protein is CASSRYRSTSTDTQYF. Full variable domain (outside the CDR3, taken from reference TRBV5-1 and TRBJ2-3): KAGVTQTPRYLIKTRGQQVTLSCSPISGHRSVSWYQQTPGQGLQFLFEYFSETQRNKGNFPGRFSGRQFSNSRSEMNVSTLELGDSALYLCASSRYRSTSTDTQYFGPGTRLTVL.

This clonotype occurred a few times. The rearrangement joins TRBV24-1 to TRBJ2-1; weak D call: TRBD1 (6 bases). The V end was cut by 3 bases, the J end by 4 bases, with 9 bases between. Germline CDR1 is KGHDR and CDR2 is SFDVKD. The CDR3 covers 14 residues. The CDR3 DNA follows: TGTGCCACCAGTGATGGGACATTGTACAATGAGCAGTTCTTC. Protein: CATSDGTLYNEQFF.

The chain is built from TRBV20-1 and TRBJ2-7, with D unresolved. This CDR3 spans 12 amino acids. Trimming pared 6 bases from V and 6 bases from J, leaving 15 bases between. Germline values: CDR1 DFQATT, CDR2 SNEGSKA (reference sequence). CDR3 in amino acids: CSAEEMNSEQYF. The DNA of the CDR3 is TGCAGTGCAGAAGAGATGAATTCCGAGCAGTACTTC.

The chain combines TRBV20-1 with TRBJ1-1, with 9 bases identical to TRBD1. The CDR3 totals 16 residues. Germline V gene lookup returns CDR1 DFQATT and CDR2 SNEGSKA (reference sequence). The V segment lost 0 bases and the J segment 5 bases; nucleotides outside the gene matches: 10. DNA of the CDR3: TGCAGTGCTAGAGATCCCAACAGGGGGCGAACGACTGAAGCTTTCTTT. Translating gives CSARDPNRGRTTEAFF.

This clonotype was seen many times. The chain recombines TRBV20-1 with TRBJ1-5; TRBD1 aligns across 7 bases. Looked up from germline, CDR1 is DFQATT and CDR2 is SNEGSKA (reference sequence). After removal of 2 bases from V and 7 bases from J, the junction contained 8 bases not matched to a gene. This CDR3 is 14 amino acids long. The CDR3 nucleotides are TGCAGTGCTAGAAGGGGGCAGGCCGACCAGCCCCAGCATTTT. It specifies CSARRGQADQPQHF.

This clonotype was observed at least ten times. This chain joins TRBV15 and TRBJ1-5, with D perhaps TRBD1 (5 bases). In germline, CDR1 is LNHNV, CDR2 YYDKDF (reference sequence). With 8 bases removed from V and 6 bases from J, the gap between germline ends came to 11 bases. The CDR3 runs to 12 residues. The CDR3 DNA reads TGTGCCACCTCCGTTAGGGGTCAGCCCCAGCATTTT. Encoded protein: CATSVRGQPQHF.

This clonotype was observed a few times. The rearrangement uses TRBV7-2 and TRBJ2-5, with no clear D. Germline V CDR1 and CDR2: SGHTA, FQGNSA. V was clipped by 2 bases and J by 1 base, with 5 bases between them. The CDR3 runs 13 residues. CDR3 sequence reads: CASSLYSQETQYF. In nucleotides, the CDR3 is TGTGCCAGCAGCTTATACAGCCAAGAGACCCAGTACTTC.

This clonotype was found a few times. The chain uses TRBV20-1 and TRBJ1-5; the D is unclear. V was cut by 3 bases and J by 5 bases, with 11 bases left in between. Germline-derived CDR1 and CDR2 are DFQATT and SNEGSKA (reference sequence). The CDR3 is made up of 13 amino acids. The CDR3 DNA reads as TGCAGTGCTAGGTTTAGCGGGTATCAGCCCCAGCATTTT. Translated, it gives CSARFSGYQPQHF.

There are a few counts of this clonotype. The rearrangement uses TRBV27 and TRBJ1-5, with D maybe TRBD1 (5 bases). Trimming took off 6 bases at V and 5 bases at J, with 11 bases between the two ends. Germline V lookup: CDR1 MNHEY, CDR2 SMNVEV (reference sequence). The CDR3 is 13 residues long. CDR3 sequence (DNA): TGTGCCAGCAGCCAGGGTGCCTATCAGCCCCAGCATTTT. As protein: CASSQGAYQPQHF.

This clonotype has a count of ten or more. The V and J genes are TRBV5-5 and TRBJ1-1, with D hard to call. Germline V gene sequence: CDR1 SGHKS, CDR2 YYEKEE (reference sequence). The CDR3 extends over 15 amino acids. The ends were cut back, 4 bases at V and 0 bases at J, with 13 bases in the middle. CDR3 loop: CASSPLGFMNTEAFF. CDR3 nucleotide sequence: TGTGCCAGCAGCCCGCTAGGGTTTATGAACACTGAAGCTTTCTTT.

This clonotype was seen a few times. The rearrangement joins TRBV7-9 to TRBJ2-1; the D is unclear. Germline loops: CDR1 SEHNR, CDR2 FQNEAQ (reference sequence). V gave up 4 bases and J gave up 9 bases, with 13 bases separating them. This CDR3 has 13 residues. The CDR3 loop is CASSWDFSTEQFF. The CDR3 region has the DNA TGTGCCAGCAGCTGGGATTTTTCAACTGAGCAGTTCTTC.